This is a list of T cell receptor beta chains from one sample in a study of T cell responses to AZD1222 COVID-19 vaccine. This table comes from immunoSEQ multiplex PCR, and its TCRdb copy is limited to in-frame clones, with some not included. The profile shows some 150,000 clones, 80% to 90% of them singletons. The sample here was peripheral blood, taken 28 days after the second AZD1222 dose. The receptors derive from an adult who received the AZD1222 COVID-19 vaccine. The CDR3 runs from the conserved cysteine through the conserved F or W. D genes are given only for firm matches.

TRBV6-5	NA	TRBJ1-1	CASSRTANTEAFF
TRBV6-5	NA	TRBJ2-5	CASSWTAQETQYF
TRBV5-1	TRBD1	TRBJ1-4	CASSLLQGADEKLFF
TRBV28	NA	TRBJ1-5	CASSSPLNQPQHF
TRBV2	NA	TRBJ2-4	CASSDNIAKNIQYF
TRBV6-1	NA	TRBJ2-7	CASSGVGSGALYEQYF
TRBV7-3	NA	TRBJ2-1	CASSRAIGPYNEQFF
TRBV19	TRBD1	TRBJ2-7	CASSSLGWDRGHEQYF
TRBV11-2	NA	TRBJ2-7	CASSLGGTYEQYF
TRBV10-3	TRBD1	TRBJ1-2	CAISETGTGVTF
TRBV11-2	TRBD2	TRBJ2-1	CASSLTSSYNEQFF
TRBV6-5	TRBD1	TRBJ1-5	CASSSGQHNQPQHF
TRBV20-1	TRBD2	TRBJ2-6	CSASRLAGAGANVLTF
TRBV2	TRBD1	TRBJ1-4	CASTREAGGGEKLFF
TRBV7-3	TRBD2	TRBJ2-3	CASSLNPAGSTDTQYF
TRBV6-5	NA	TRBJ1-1	CASSYSREGTEAFF
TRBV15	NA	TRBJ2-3	CATSSQGRDTQYF
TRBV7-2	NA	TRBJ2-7	CASSLKGNEQYF
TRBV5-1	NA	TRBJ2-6	CASRLSGANVLTF
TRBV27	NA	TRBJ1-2	CASSSGYGYTF
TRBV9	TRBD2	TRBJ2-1	CASSAQLLADEQFF
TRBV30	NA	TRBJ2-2	CAWSFRNTGELFF